A single sample gave rise to the 17 T cell receptor beta chains below, sequenced in a study of cytomegalovirus exposure and HLA in healthy donors. This PCR relied on a set of 60 Vbeta primers and 13 Jbeta primers. Some clones are missing from TCRdb's copy, which holds only in-frame ones; the method was immunoSEQ multiplex PCR. The data contain about 270,000 clones, approximately 70% of them singletons. The specimen was PBMCs. These receptors were taken from a female donor in good health and CMV-seronegative.

The V call is TRBV6-1, the J call TRBJ1-1, with 7 bases matching TRBD1. The CDR3 consists of 13 residues. The trim removed 7 bases at V and 1 base at J, leaving 3 bases unmatched. The germline V gene encodes CDR1 MNHNS and CDR2 SASEGT. The CDR3 bases are TGTGCCAGCACTGGACAGGAGAACACTGAAGCTTTCTTT. This translates into CASTGQENTEAFF.

The rearrangement joins TRBV19 to TRBJ2-1; TRBD2 matches 9 bases. The CDR3 runs to 15 residues. Unmatched junction bases numbered 5, after V lost 2 bases and J lost 6 bases. Germline CDR1 reads LNHDA; CDR2 reads SQIVND (reference sequence). CDR3 sequence: CASSIWREGLNEQFF. CDR3 bases: TGTGCCAGTAGTATATGGCGGGAGGGCCTCAATGAGCAGTTCTTC.

This clone was seen a handful of times. This chain connects TRBV9 to TRBJ2-7, with 8 bases that match TRBD2. Looked up from germline, CDR1 is SGDLS and CDR2 is YYNGEE. After removal of 7 bases from V and 3 bases from J, the junction contained 9 bases not matched to a gene. The CDR3 totals 14 residues. The CDR3 sequence is CASGLGTSFYEQYF. CDR3 DNA: TGTGCCAGCGGTCTCGGGACTAGTTTCTACGAGCAGTACTTC.

This chain connects TRBV6-5 to TRBJ2-7; D remains ambiguous. Germline CDR1 and CDR2: MNHEY and SVGAGI. The ends were cut back, 2 bases at V and 5 bases at J, with 16 bases in the middle. The CDR3 has 15 amino acids. The CDR3 DNA follows: TGTGCCAGCAGTTACCTCCCGGGTAGCCCGAACGAGCAGTACTTC. Protein sequence: CASSYLPGSPNEQYF.

The count of this clone is one. This chain joins TRBV28 and TRBJ1-1; 9 bases fit TRBD1. Germline V CDR1 and CDR2: MDHEN, SYDVKM. Unmatched junction bases numbered 6, after V lost 4 bases and J lost 9 bases. The length of the CDR3 is 13 residues. CDR3 protein: CASSSPGQGKAFF. CDR3 bases: TGTGCCAGCAGTTCCCCGGGACAGGGAAAAGCTTTCTTT.

The chain combines TRBV30 with TRBJ2-1, with a tentative D call TRBD1 (6 bases). The CDR3 consists of 13 residues. Per the germline V gene, CDR1 is GTSNPN and CDR2 is SVGIG (reference sequence). V was cut by 0 bases and J by 4 bases, with 7 bases left in between. CDR3 sequence: CAWSVGGYNEQFF. For the CDR3, the DNA is TGTGCCTGGAGTGTAGGGGGATACAATGAGCAGTTCTTC.

The V and J genes are TRBV7-2 and TRBJ2-2; 9 bases are a match to TRBD2. Germline CDR1 is SGHTA and CDR2 is FQGNSA. Trimming removed 2 bases from V and 6 bases from J; junction bases left unmatched: 16. The CDR3 consists of 19 residues. CDR3 sequence: CASSLKTPRLAASPGELFF. The CDR3 DNA is TGTGCCAGCAGCTTAAAGACCCCCAGACTAGCGGCGTCACCCGGGGAGCTGTTTTTT.

This chain links TRBV28 with TRBJ1-2; D gene uncertain. This CDR3 has 12 amino acids. Germline assignment: CDR1 MDHEN and CDR2 SYDVKM. V lost 5 bases and J 7 bases, leaving 11 bases between the germline ends. The CDR3 nucleotides are TGTGCCAGCAGTCGACGGCTAGGTGGCTACACCTTC. Translation gives CASSRRLGGYTF.

V and J are TRBV15 and TRBJ2-1; 9 bases line up with TRBD2. In germline, CDR1 is LNHNV, CDR2 YYDKDF (reference sequence). J was trimmed by 1 base and V by 4 bases; bases with no gene match: 5. The CDR3 has 16 residues. CDR3 in amino acids: CATSTQAGGSYNEQFF. The CDR3 coding sequence is TGTGCCACCAGCACGCAAGCGGGAGGTTCCTACAATGAGCAGTTCTTC.

A word on this clone: The same CDR3 also results from other DNA sequences found in this sample. The J gene is TRBJ2-1, the V gene TRBV5-1; D remains unclear. The CDR3 is 15 residues long. The germline V gene has CDR1 SGHRS and CDR2 YFSETQ. V lost 0 bases and J 0 bases, leaving 7 bases between the germline ends. In nucleotides, the CDR3 is TGCGCCAGCAGCTTGGGAGGTAGCTCCTACAATGAGCAGTTCTTC. This translates into CASSLGGSSYNEQFF. Full variable domain (outside the CDR3, taken from reference TRBV5-1 and TRBJ2-1): KAGVTQTPRYLIKTRGQQVTLSCSPISGHRSVSWYQQTPGQGLQFLFEYFSETQRNKGNFPGRFSGRQFSNSRSEMNVSTLELGDSALYLCASSLGGSSYNEQFFGPGTRLTVL.

This clone occurred a few times. This rearrangement joins TRBV7-2 to TRBJ1-2; 12 bases agree with TRBD1. The CDR3 loop spans 17 amino acids. The V gene end was trimmed by 2 bases and the J gene end by 3 bases; junction bases not matched to a gene: 7. The germline V gene encodes CDR1 SGHTA and CDR2 FQGNSA. CDR3 nucleotides: TGTGCCAGCAGCTTATGGGGACAGGGGGCGTCGGACTATGGCTACACCTTC. Translated, it gives CASSLWGQGASDYGYTF.

The chain couples TRBV6-1 to TRBJ2-7, with D perhaps matching TRBD2 (5 bases). Trimming shortened V by 2 bases and J by 5 bases, and 16 bases separated the two germline ends. CDR1 and CDR2 from the germline V gene are MNHNS and SASEGT. The CDR3 runs 15 residues. Here the CDR3 DNA reads TGTGCCAGCAGTGAACCCCGACTAAATCCCCACGAGCAGTACTTC. Translation gives CASSEPRLNPHEQYF.

This clone appeared a single time. The rearrangement joins TRBV4-1 to TRBJ2-1, with 7 bases aligning to TRBD2. CDR1 and CDR2 from the germline V gene are MGHRA and YSYEKL. Trimming cost V 3 bases and J 5 bases; bases outside gene matches: 4. The CDR3 totals 14 residues. The CDR3 loop is CASSHPSGHNEQFF. CDR3 sequence (DNA): TGCGCCAGCAGCCACCCTAGCGGACACAATGAGCAGTTCTTC.

CDR3 protein: CASSETQGAKMYLHF. For the CDR3, the DNA is TGTGCCAGCAGTGAAACGCAGGGGGCAAAAATGTACCTCCACTTT. This rearrangement joins TRBV6-1 to TRBJ1-6; TRBD1 matches at 8 bases. Germline V gene data show CDR1 as MNHNS and CDR2 as SASEGT. Trimming removed 2 bases from V and 15 bases from J; junction bases left unmatched: 12. The CDR3 runs to 15 residues.

V usage is TRBV9 and J usage is TRBJ2-5, with D tentatively TRBD1 (5 bases). The J call may be faulty, since TRBJ2-7 better matches the DNA end. The CDR3 length is 10 residues. Germline V gene data show CDR1 as SGDLS and CDR2 as YYNGEE. The CDR3 here is CASGSHEQYF. In DNA form, the CDR3 reads TGTGCCTCAGGGTCCCACGAGCAGTACTTC.

The gene calls are TRBV7-9 and TRBJ1-4, with TRBD1 matching over 7 bases. The V gene end was trimmed by 5 bases and the J gene end by 8 bases; junction bases not matched to a gene: 8. Germline V gene sequence: CDR1 SEHNR, CDR2 FQNEAQ (reference sequence). The CDR3 runs to 14 residues. CDR3 in amino acids: CASSQQGGREKLFF. The CDR3 nucleotides are TGTGCCAGCAGCCAACAAGGGGGCCGCGAAAAACTGTTTTTT.

The V gene is TRBV10-1, the J gene TRBJ1-1; D unclear. CDR3 size: 14 residues. V dropped 0 bases and J dropped 0 bases, with 5 bases sitting between them. Germline V gene data show CDR1 as WNHNN and CDR2 as SYGVQD (reference sequence). CDR3 DNA: TGCGCCAGCAGTGAGTCGAGCCTGAACACTGAAGCTTTCTTT. Protein product: CASSESSLNTEAFF.